Listed here are 20 T cell receptor beta chains from one sample, sequenced in a study of blood T cell repertoires in COVID-19. The repertoire was sequenced with immunoSEQ multiplex PCR; TCRdb's copy has only in-frame clones and lacks some. The sample includes a few hundred thousand clones, under 90% of them seen just once. The sequenced sample was PBMCs or T cells enriched from blood (not recorded which). All receptors derive from a man aged 25 to 45 who had recovered from COVID-19.

This clone showed up just a few times. The genes are TRBV5-1 and TRBJ2-7, with TRBD1 identical over 7 bases. The V gene's germline CDR1 is SGHRS and CDR2 YFSETQ. CDR3 length: 14 residues. V shed 4 bases, J shed 0 bases, and the junction held 4 bases outside the gene matches. CDR3 protein: CASSTGQSSYEQYF. The CDR3 region has the DNA TGCGCCAGCAGCACGGGACAGAGCTCCTACGAGCAGTACTTC. Based on the CDR3 plus reference TRBV5-1 and TRBJ2-7, the full variable domain is KAGVTQTPRYLIKTRGQQVTLSCSPISGHRSVSWYQQTPGQGLQFLFEYFSETQRNKGNFPGRFSGRQFSNSRSEMNVSTLELGDSALYLCASSTGQSSYEQYFGPGTRLTVT.

The chain carries TRBV2 and TRBJ2-1, with 10 nucleotides matching TRBD1. Germline V gene sequence: CDR1 SNHLY, CDR2 FYNNEI. The CDR3 is made up of 18 amino acids. V shed 7 bases, J shed 0 bases, and the junction held 12 bases outside the gene matches. For the CDR3, the DNA is TGTGCCAGCACCCGGGACAGGGGTCCCCATAGCTCCTACAATGAGCAGTTCTTC. Residues: CASTRDRGPHSSYNEQFF.

The chain couples TRBV6-5 to TRBJ1-3; TRBD1 matches 7 bases. The CDR3 covers 14 residues. From germline, CDR1 is MNHEY and CDR2 SVGAGI. Losses at the gene ends were 6 bases for V and 2 bases for J; bases not matched to a gene: 4. CDR3 in amino acids: CASRFGTAGNTIYF. CDR3 sequence (DNA): TGTGCCAGCAGGTTCGGGACAGCTGGAAACACCATATATTTT.

The chain uses TRBV10-2 and TRBJ2-3; TRBD1 matches 7 bases. The V gene end was trimmed by 6 bases and the J gene end by 0 bases; junction bases not matched to a gene: 18. Germline CDR1 and CDR2: WSHSY and SAAADI. The CDR3 sequence is 19 residues long. The CDR3 loop is CASRIPGQRPIRSTDTQYF. The CDR3, as DNA: TGCGCCAGCAGAATCCCGGGACAGAGGCCGATACGTAGCACAGATACGCAGTATTTT.

This clone has just one count. The V and J genes are TRBV11-2 and TRBJ2-7; D is undetermined. CDR3 length: 14 residues. Germline values: CDR1 SGHAT, CDR2 FQNNGV. V was shortened by 3 bases and J by 5 bases, with 14 bases between the two germline ends. The CDR3 bases are TGTGCCAGCAGCTTCGAGCCCCTAGTAGACGAGCAGTACTTC. As protein: CASSFEPLVDEQYF. The complete variable domain, with remaining parts taken from reference TRBV11-2 and TRBJ2-7, reads EAGVAQSPRYKIIEKRQSVAFWCNPISGHATLYWYQQILGQGPKLLIQFQNNGVVDDSQLPKDRFSAERLKGVDSTLKIQPAKLEDSAVYLCASSFEPLVDEQYFGPGTRLTVT.

This rearrangement joins TRBV11-2 to TRBJ1-2; D remains unclear. This CDR3 region has 15 residues. The germline V gene encodes CDR1 SGHAT and CDR2 FQNNGV. Trimming stripped 2 bases from V and 0 bases from J, with 10 bases between. CDR3 sequence: CASSLSPETNYGYTF. The CDR3 coding sequence is TGTGCCAGCAGCTTAAGTCCGGAGACTAACTATGGCTACACCTTC.

The CDR3 loop reads CASTKTSSNQPQHF. DNA for the CDR3: TGTGCCAGTACCAAGACAAGTAGCAATCAGCCCCAGCATTTT. The chain employs TRBV19 and TRBJ1-5; D is unclear. Germline-derived CDR1 and CDR2 are LNHDA and SQIVND (reference sequence). This CDR3 is built from 14 residues. V was clipped by 7 bases and J by 0 bases, with 10 bases between them.

This chain connects TRBV13 to TRBJ2-1; 9 nucleotides line up with TRBD1. The V and J ends lost 5 bases and 3 bases, in that order; junction bases with no gene match: 5. The germline V gene has CDR1 PRHDT and CDR2 FYEKMQ (reference sequence). The CDR3 extends over 15 amino acids. The CDR3 sequence is CASSADRGYYNEQFF. Written as DNA, the CDR3 is TGTGCCAGCAGCGCCGACAGGGGGTACTACAATGAGCAGTTCTTC.

This clone has only one observation. The CDR3 is CASSFRVSEQYF. The CDR3 nucleotides are TGTGCCAGCAGTTTCAGGGTTTCCGAGCAGTACTTC. The chain carries TRBV12-3 or TRBV12-4 and TRBJ2-7; weak D call: TRBD1 (5 bases). The CDR3 covers 12 residues. V lost 3 bases and J 6 bases, leaving 9 bases between the germline ends.

The CDR3 protein is CASSEQDRADYEQYF. The CDR3 DNA reads as TGTGCCAGCAGTGAACAGGACAGGGCAGACTACGAGCAGTACTTC. The chain employs TRBV6-1 and TRBJ2-7; 8 bases map to TRBD1. In germline, CDR1 is MNHNS, CDR2 SASEGT. The ends lost 2 bases at V and 3 bases at J; junction bases unmatched: 6. The length of the CDR3 is 15 residues.

The chain uses TRBV6-1 and TRBJ1-3, with TRBD1 matching over 9 bases. V gave up 4 bases and J gave up 0 bases; unmatched junction bases: 10. Germline V gives CDR1 MNHNS, CDR2 SASEGT. The length of the CDR3 is 18 residues. In DNA form, the CDR3 reads TGTGCCAGCAGTGGAGTTCCCCGGGACAGGGTCTCTGGAAACACCATATATTTT. This translates into CASSGVPRDRVSGNTIYF.

This chain links TRBV11-3 with TRBJ1-1; TRBD1 might be the D (6 bases). Germline CDR1 and CDR2: SGHNT and YENEEA. Trimming stripped 1 base from V and 0 bases from J, with 15 bases between. The CDR3 is made up of 17 amino acids. This CDR3 is CASSLGPGGGMNTEAFF. Written as DNA, the CDR3 is TGTGCCAGCAGCTTAGGGCCGGGAGGGGGGATGAACACTGAAGCTTTCTTT. Together with reference TRBV11-3 and TRBJ1-1, the CDR3 gives the full variable domain: EAGVVQSPRYKIIEKKQPVAFWCNPISGHNTLYWYLQNLGQGPELLIRYENEEAVDDSQLPKDRFSAERLKGVDSTLKIQPAELGDSAVYLCASSLGPGGGMNTEAFFGQGTRLTVV.

The rearrangement uses TRBV29-1 and TRBJ2-1; TRBD1 matches at 10 bases. The germline V gene has CDR1 SQVTM and CDR2 ANQGSEA. V lost 5 bases to trimming and J lost 4 bases; unmatched junction nucleotides: 5. CDR3 length equals 14 residues. CDR3 loop: CSVFGGQGYNEQFF. CDR3 DNA sequence: TGCAGCGTTTTCGGGGGACAGGGGTACAATGAGCAGTTCTTC.

The chain employs TRBV30 and TRBJ2-5, with D possibly being TRBD2 (5 bases). Germline CDR1 and CDR2: GTSNPN and SVGIG (reference sequence). Deletions cut 0 bases from V and 3 bases from J, with 14 bases between. The CDR3 length is 15 residues. The CDR3 DNA reads as TGTGCCTGGAGTGTTCCGGGCCCGAGGGAAGAGACCCAGTACTTC. It specifies CAWSVPGPREETQYF.

The V call is TRBV18, the J call TRBJ1-4; TRBD1 might be the D (6 bases). Deletions cut 3 bases from V and 6 bases from J, with 17 bases between. From germline, CDR1 is KGHSH and CDR2 LQKENI. The CDR3 covers 16 residues. For the CDR3, the DNA is TGTGCCAGCTCACCCCCAAACAGGGAGGGAGATGAAAAACTGTTTTTT. Amino acids: CASSPPNREGDEKLFF. The variable domain in full, with the rest retrieved from reference TRBV18 and TRBJ1-4, is NAGVMQNPRHLVRRRGQEARLRCSPMKGHSHVYWYRQLPEEGLKFMVYLQKENIIDESGMPKERFSAEFPKEGPSILRIQQVVRGDSAAYFCASSPPNREGDEKLFFGSGTQLSVL.

The rearrangement links TRBV3-1 (or the pseudogene TRBV3-2) to TRBJ1-2, with 12 bases aligning to TRBD1. This CDR3 is built from 16 residues. V shed 7 bases, J shed 2 bases, and the junction held 8 bases outside the gene matches. Germline assignment: CDR1 LGHDT and CDR2 YNNKEL (reference sequence). Written as DNA, the CDR3 is TGTGCCAGCACCTCCGGGACAGGGGGCTTAAACTATGGCTACACCTTC. This translates into CASTSGTGGLNYGYTF.

About this clone: At one end, the junction sequence differs from germline, possibly due to a read error. V and J are TRBV7-9 and TRBJ1-2, with a possible D match to TRBD1 (5 bases). The germline CDR1 and CDR2 sequences are SEHNR and FQNEAQ (reference sequence). The CDR3 totals 11 residues. The chain's CDR3 is CASSAEDRETF. The CDR3 DNA sequence: TGTGCCAGCAGCGCAGAAGACAGAGAAACATTC.

The chain carries TRBV5-4 and TRBJ2-3, with 7 bases that match TRBD1. V gave up 2 bases and J gave up 6 bases; unmatched junction bases: 6. Germline assignment: CDR1 SGHNT and CDR2 YYREEE (reference sequence). CDR3 size: 14 residues. Here the CDR3 reads CASSFRQGVDTQYF. As DNA, the CDR3 is TGTGCCAGCAGCTTCAGACAGGGTGTTGATACGCAGTATTTT.

Only a few counts were recorded for this clone. This chain links TRBV6-4 with TRBJ2-3, with D possibly being TRBD1 (5 bases). V was pared by 2 bases and J by 4 bases, with 13 bases between. Germline CDR1 MRHNA, CDR2 SNTAGT. The CDR3 loop spans 15 amino acids. Here the CDR3 DNA reads TGTGCCAGCAGTGACAGGCAGGGTGAAGCAGATACGCAGTATTTT. Encoded protein: CASSDRQGEADTQYF.

The chain couples TRBV19 to TRBJ2-7; D unclear. The V gene lost 5 bases and the J gene lost 4 bases, with 12 bases spanning the gap. This CDR3 region has 13 residues. CDR1 LNHDA and CDR2 SQIVND come from the germline V gene (reference sequence). The CDR3 DNA is TGTGCCAGTAGTCCTTCCCTCCGGTACGAGCAGTACTTC. Amino acids: CASSPSLRYEQYF.